This T cell receptor beta chain originates from a study of shared clonotypes between healthy human individuals. Study conclusions and caveats: Richness estimates generally favored naive over memory subsets.

TCRdb's table, derived via immunoSEQ multiplex PCR, lists solely in-frame clones and lacks some. In the table there are 110,000 or so clones, around 71% of which are singletons. CD8 memory combined CD45RO+ cells with CCR7-negative CD45RA+ TemRA cells. The CDR3 totals 18 residues. Trimming took 0 bases from V and 0 from J, leaving 17 bases between them. Germline V CDR1 and CDR2: SEHNR, FQNEAQ (reference sequence). In the case of this clone: Its target is unknown.

The rearrangement uses TRBV7-9 and TRBJ1-1, with D tentatively TRBD1 (5 bases). The sample was memory CD8+ T cells sorted from blood. Subset here: CD45RO+ cells pooled with CCR7-negative TemRA cells. This receptor was identified in a woman aged 25 to 39 in good health. The CDR3 protein is CASSLAKMGLGMNTEAFF. The CDR3 DNA reads as TGTGCCAGCAGCTTAGCGAAAATGGGGCTTGGGATGAACACTGAAGCTTTCTTT.